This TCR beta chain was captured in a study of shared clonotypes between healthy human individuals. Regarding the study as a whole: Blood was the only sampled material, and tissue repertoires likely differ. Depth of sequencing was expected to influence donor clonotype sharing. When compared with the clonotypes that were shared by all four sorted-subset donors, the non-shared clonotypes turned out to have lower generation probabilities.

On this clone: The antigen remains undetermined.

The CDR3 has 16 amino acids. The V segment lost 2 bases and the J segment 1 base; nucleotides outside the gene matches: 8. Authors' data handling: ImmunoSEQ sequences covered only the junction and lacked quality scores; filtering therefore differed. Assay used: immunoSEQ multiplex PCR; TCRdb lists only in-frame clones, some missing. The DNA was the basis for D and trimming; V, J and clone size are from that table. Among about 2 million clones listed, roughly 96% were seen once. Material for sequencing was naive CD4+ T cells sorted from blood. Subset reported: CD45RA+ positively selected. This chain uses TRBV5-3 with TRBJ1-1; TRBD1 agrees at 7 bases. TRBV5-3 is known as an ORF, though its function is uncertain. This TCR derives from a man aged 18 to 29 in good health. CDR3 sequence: CARSFDLRGANTEAFF. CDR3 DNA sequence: TGTGCCAGAAGCTTTGATCTCAGGGGGGCGAACACTGAAGCTTTCTTT.